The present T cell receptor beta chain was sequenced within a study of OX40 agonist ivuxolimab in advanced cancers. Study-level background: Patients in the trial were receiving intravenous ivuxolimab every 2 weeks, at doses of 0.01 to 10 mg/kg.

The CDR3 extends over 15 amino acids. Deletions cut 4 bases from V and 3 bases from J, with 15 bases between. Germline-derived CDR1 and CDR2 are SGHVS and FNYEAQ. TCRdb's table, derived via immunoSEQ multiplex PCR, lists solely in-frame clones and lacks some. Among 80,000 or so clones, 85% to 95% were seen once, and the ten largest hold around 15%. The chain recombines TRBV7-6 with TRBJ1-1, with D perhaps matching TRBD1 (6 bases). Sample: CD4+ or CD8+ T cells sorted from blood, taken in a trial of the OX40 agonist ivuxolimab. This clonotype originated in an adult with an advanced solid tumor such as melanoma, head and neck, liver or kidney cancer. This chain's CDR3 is CASSWGADGHTEAFF. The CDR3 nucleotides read TGTGCCAGCAGCTGGGGGGCGGACGGTCACACTGAAGCTTTCTTT. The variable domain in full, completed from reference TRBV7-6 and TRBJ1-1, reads GAGVSQSPRYKVTKRGQDVALRCDPISGHVSLYWYRQALGQGPEFLTYFNYEAQQDKSGLPNDRFSAERPEGSISTLTIQRTEQRDSAMYRCASSWGADGHTEAFFGQGTRLTVV.